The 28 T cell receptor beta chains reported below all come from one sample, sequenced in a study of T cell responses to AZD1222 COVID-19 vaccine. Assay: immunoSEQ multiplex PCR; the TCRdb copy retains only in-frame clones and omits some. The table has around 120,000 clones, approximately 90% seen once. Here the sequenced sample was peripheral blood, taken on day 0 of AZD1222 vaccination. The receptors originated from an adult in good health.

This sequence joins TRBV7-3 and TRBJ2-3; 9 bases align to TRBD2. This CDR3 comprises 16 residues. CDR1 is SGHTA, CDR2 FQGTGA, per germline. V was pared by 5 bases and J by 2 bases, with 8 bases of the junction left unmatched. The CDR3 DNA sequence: TGTGCCAGCAGCCCAGGACTAGCGTATAACACAGATACGCAGTATTTT. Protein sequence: CASSPGLAYNTDTQYF.

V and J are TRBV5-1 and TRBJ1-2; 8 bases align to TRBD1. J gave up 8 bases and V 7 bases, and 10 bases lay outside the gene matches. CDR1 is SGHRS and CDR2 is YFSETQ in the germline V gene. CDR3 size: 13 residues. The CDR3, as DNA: TGCGCCAGCGGGACAGGACCCCTTGTGGGCTACACCTTC. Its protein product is CASGTGPLVGYTF.

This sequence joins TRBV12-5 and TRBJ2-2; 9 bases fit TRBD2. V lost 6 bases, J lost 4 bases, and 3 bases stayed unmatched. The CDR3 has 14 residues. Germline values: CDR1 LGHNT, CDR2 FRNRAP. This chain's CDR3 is CASGTSGTTGELFF. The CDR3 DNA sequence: TGTGCTAGTGGGACTAGCGGTACCACCGGGGAGCTGTTTTTT.

The CDR3 nucleotides are TGTGCCAGCAGCCCGGGACTAGCGGGAGTGTACGAGCAGTACTTC. Translated: CASSPGLAGVYEQYF. The chain carries TRBV9 and TRBJ2-7; 14 positions match TRBD2. V gave up 4 bases and J gave up 4 bases; unmatched junction bases: 4. The CDR3 extends over 15 amino acids. Germline values: CDR1 SGDLS, CDR2 YYNGEE.

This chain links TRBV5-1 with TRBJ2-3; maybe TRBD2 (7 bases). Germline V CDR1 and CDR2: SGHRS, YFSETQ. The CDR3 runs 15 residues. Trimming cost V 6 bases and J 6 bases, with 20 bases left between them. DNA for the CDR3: TGCGCCAGCATCGATGCAGGGAGGGGGACTGATACGCAGTATTTT. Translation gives CASIDAGRGTDTQYF.

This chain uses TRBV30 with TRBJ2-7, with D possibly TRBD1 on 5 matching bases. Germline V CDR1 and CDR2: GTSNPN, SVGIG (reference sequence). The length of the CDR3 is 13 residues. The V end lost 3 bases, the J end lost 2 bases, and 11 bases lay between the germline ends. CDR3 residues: CAWSRQYPYEQYF. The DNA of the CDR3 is TGTGCCTGGAGCCGACAGTACCCCTACGAGCAGTACTTC.

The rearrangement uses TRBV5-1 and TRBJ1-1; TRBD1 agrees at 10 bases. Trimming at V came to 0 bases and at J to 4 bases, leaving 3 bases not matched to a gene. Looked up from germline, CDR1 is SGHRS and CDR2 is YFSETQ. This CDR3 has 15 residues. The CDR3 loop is CASSLEWTGGTEAFF. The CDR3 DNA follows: TGCGCCAGCAGCTTGGAGTGGACAGGGGGCACTGAAGCTTTCTTT.

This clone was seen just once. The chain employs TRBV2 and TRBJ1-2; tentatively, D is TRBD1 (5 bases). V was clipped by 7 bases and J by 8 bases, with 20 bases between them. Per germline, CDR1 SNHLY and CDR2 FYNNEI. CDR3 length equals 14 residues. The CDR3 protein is CASKPTALGLGYTF. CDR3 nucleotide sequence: TGTGCCAGCAAGCCGACAGCTCTGGGGTTGGGCTACACCTTC.

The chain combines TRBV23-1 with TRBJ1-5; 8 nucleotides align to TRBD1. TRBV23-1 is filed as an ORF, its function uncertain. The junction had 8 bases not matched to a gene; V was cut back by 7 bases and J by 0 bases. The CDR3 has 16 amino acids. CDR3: CASTGRTGPSNQPQHF. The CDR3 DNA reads TGCGCCAGCACCGGGAGGACAGGGCCTAGCAATCAGCCCCAGCATTTT.

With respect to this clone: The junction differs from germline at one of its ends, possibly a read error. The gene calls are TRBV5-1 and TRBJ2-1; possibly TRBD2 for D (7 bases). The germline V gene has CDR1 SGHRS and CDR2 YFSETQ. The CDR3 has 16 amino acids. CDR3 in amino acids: CASSLVVASGVQGLIF. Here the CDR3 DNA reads TGCGCCAGCAGCCTCGTAGTGGCTAGCGGAGTCCAGGGGCTTATCTTC.

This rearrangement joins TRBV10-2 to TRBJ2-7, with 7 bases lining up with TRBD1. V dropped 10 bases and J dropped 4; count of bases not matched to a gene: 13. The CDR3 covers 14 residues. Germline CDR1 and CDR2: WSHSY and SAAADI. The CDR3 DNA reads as TGCGCCATACAATCCGGAGACAGGGTTTACGAGCAGTACTTC. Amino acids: CAIQSGDRVYEQYF.

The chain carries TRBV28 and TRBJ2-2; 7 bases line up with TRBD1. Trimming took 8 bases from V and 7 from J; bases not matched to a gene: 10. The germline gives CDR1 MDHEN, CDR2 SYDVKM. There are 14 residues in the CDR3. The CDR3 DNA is TGTGCCAGCTCATACCAACAGGGGTTCGGGGAGCTGTTTTTT. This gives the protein CASSYQQGFGELFF.

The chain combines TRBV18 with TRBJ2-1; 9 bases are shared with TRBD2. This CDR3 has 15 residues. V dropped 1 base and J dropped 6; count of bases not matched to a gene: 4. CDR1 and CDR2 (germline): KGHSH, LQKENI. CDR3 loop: CASSPLAGEGNEQFF. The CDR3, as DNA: TGTGCCAGCTCACCACTAGCGGGAGAGGGCAATGAGCAGTTCTTC.

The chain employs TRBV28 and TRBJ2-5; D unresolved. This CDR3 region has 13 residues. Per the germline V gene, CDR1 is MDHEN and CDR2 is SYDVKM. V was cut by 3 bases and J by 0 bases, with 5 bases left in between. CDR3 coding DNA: TGTGCCAGCAGTTTCCACCACCAAGAGACCCAGTACTTC. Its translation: CASSFHHQETQYF.

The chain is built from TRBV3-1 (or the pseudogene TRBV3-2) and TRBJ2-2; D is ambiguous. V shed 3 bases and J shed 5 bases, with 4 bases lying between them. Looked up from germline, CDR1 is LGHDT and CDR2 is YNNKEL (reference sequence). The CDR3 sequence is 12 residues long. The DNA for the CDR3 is TGTGCCAGCAGCCACTTTACCGGGGAGCTGTTTTTT. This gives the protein CASSHFTGELFF.

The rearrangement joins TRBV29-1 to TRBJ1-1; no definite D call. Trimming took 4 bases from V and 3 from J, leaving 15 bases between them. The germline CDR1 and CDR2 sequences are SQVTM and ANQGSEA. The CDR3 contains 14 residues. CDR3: CSVVVRGSYTEAFF. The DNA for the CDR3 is TGCAGCGTTGTAGTCCGGGGAAGTTACACTGAAGCTTTCTTT.

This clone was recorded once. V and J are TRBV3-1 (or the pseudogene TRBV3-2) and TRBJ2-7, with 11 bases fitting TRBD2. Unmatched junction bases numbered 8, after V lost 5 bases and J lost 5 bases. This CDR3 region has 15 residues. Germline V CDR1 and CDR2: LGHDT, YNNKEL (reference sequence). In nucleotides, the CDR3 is TGTGCCAGCAGCTGGCGACTAGCGGGATCCCACGAGCAGTACTTC. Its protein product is CASSWRLAGSHEQYF.

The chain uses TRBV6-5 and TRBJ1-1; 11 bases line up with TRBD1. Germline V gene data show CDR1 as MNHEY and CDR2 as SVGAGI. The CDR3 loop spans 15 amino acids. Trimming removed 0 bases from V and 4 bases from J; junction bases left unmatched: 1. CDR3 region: CASSYSGQGATEAFF. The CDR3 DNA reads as TGTGCCAGCAGTTACTCTGGACAGGGGGCCACTGAAGCTTTCTTT.

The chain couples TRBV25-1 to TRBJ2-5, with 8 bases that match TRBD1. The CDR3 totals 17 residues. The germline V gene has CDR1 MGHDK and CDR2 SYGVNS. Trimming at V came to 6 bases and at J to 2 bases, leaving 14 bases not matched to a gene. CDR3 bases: TGTGCCAGCAGCGCCCCGGCCTGGACAGGGATGCAAGAGACCCAGTACTTC. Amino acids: CASSAPAWTGMQETQYF.

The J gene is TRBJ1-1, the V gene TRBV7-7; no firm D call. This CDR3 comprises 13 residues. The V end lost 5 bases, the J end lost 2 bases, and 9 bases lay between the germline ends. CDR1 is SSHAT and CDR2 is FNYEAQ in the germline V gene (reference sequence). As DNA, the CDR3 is TGTGCCAGCAGCCGAGGGATTAACACTGAAGCTTTCTTT. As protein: CASSRGINTEAFF.

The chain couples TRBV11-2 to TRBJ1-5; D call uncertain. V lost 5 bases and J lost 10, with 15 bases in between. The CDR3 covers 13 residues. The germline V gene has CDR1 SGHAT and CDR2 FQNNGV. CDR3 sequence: CASSGGGFGPQHF. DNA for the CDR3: TGTGCCAGCAGCGGCGGTGGGTTCGGACCCCAGCATTTT.

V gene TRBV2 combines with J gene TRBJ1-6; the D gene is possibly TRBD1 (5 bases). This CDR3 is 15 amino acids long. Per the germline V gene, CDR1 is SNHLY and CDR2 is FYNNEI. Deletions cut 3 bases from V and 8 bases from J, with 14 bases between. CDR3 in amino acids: CASSEGGSRDSPLHF. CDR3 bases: TGTGCCAGCAGTGAGGGGGGGTCGCGGGATTCACCCCTCCACTTT. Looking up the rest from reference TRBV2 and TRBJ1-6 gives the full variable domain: EPEVTQTPSHQVTQMGQEVILRCVPISNHLYFYWYRQILGQKVEFLVSFYNNEISEKSEIFDDQFSVERPDGSNFTLKIRSTKLEDSAMYFCASSEGGSRDSPLHFGNGTRLTVT.

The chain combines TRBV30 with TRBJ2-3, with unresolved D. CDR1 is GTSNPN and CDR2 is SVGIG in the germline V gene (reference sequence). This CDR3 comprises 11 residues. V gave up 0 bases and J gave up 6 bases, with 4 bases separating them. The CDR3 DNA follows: TGTGCCTGGAGTGTGGGGGATACGCAGTATTTT. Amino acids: CAWSVGDTQYF. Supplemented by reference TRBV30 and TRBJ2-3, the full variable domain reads SQTIHQWPATLVQPVGSPLSLECTVEGTSNPNLYWYRQAAGRGLQLLFYSVGIGQISSEVPQNLSASRPQDRQFILSSKKLLLSDSGFYLCAWSVGDTQYFGPGTRLTVL.

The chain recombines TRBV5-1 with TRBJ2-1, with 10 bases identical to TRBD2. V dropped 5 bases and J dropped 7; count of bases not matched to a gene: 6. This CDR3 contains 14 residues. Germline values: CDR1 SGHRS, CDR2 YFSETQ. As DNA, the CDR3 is TGCGCCAGCAGGCGGCTAGCGGGAGTTAATGAGCAGTTCTTC. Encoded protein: CASRRLAGVNEQFF.

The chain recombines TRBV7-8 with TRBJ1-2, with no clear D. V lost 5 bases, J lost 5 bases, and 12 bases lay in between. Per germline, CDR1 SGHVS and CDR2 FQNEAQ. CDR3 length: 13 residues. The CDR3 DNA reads TGTGCCAGCAGCCCCAGCCCGGGTTATGGCTACACCTTC. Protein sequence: CASSPSPGYGYTF.

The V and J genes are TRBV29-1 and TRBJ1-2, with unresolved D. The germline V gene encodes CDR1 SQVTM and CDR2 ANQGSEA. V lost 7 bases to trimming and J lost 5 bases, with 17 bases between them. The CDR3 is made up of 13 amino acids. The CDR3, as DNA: TGCAGCGGTGGTCACAAGGCGGAATATGGCTACACCTTC. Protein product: CSGGHKAEYGYTF.

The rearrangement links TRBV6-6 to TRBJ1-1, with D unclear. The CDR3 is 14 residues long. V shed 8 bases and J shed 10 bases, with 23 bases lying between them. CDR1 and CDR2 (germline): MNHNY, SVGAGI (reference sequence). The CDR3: CASVIEGGSTRAFF. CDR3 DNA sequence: TGTGCCAGCGTCATAGAGGGAGGGAGTACAAGAGCTTTCTTT.

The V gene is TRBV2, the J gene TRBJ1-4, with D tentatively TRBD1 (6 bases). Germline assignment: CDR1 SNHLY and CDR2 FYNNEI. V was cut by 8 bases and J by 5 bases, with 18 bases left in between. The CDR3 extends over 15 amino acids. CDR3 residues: CASEGVVQLNEKLFF. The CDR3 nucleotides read TGTGCCAGCGAGGGGGTGGTCCAGTTAAATGAAAAACTGTTTTTT.